These 20 T cell receptor beta chains came from one sample sequenced in a study of blood T cell repertoires in COVID-19. Some clones are missing from TCRdb's copy, which holds only in-frame ones; the method was immunoSEQ multiplex PCR. Of 90,000 or so clones in the sample, 86% are singletons; the top ten hold 8%. Sequenced input: peripheral blood. The receptors shown here come from a man aged 50 to 59 with active COVID-19.

This clone has just a few counts. The gene calls are TRBV6-6 and TRBJ1-1; unclear D gene. The CDR3 has 13 amino acids. Trimming removed 6 bases at V and 3 bases at J, with 11 bases between. Per germline, CDR1 MNHNY and CDR2 SVGAGI (reference sequence). CDR3 sequence (DNA): TGTGCCAGCAGGACCGGGTTATACACTGAAGCTTTCTTT. Protein: CASRTGLYTEAFF.

Regarding this clone: Compared with germline, one end of the junction differs, possibly owing to a read error. This sequence joins TRBV5-1 and TRBJ2-3; TRBD2 matches 10 bases. The CDR3 totals 16 residues. Germline CDR1 SGHRS, CDR2 YFSETQ. The CDR3 sequence: CAGSYGSGRRTDTQYF. The DNA for the CDR3 is TGCGCCGGCAGCTACGGTAGCGGGAGGAGGACAGATACGCAGTATTTT.

This chain's CDR3 is CATSDEVWAGTINTGELFF. Written as DNA, the CDR3 is TGTGCCACCAGTGACGAGGTCTGGGCGGGGACGATTAACACCGGGGAGCTGTTTTTT. V usage is TRBV24-1 and J usage is TRBJ2-2, with D perhaps matching TRBD2 (6 bases). The length of the CDR3 is 19 residues. The germline V gene has CDR1 KGHDR and CDR2 SFDVKD. Trimming stripped 4 bases from V and 2 bases from J, with 22 bases between.

The genes are TRBV27 and TRBJ1-1; weak D call: TRBD1 (6 bases). V was trimmed by 0 bases and J by 7 bases, leaving 18 bases between them. Germline V CDR1 and CDR2: MNHEY, SMNVEV (reference sequence). The CDR3 loop spans 16 amino acids. CDR3 bases: TGTGCCAGCAGTTTATCGAAATTAGGGGGGGTGGTTGAAGCTTTCTTT. Residues: CASSLSKLGGVVEAFF.

This chain connects TRBV11-3 to TRBJ2-7; TRBD2 agrees at 14 bases. The germline V gene has CDR1 SGHNT and CDR2 YENEEA. This CDR3 has 18 residues. The trim removed 2 bases at V and 5 bases at J, leaving 11 bases unmatched. The CDR3 DNA sequence: TGTGCCAGCAGCTTAAAAGGACTAGCGGGGGGCGTTCACCACGAGCAGTACTTC. It translates to CASSLKGLAGGVHHEQYF.

The V call is TRBV10-3, the J call TRBJ2-7; perhaps TRBD2 as D (6 bases). The CDR3 length is 13 residues. Trimming shortened V by 1 base and J by 6 bases, and 10 bases separated the two germline ends. Germline V CDR1 and CDR2: ENHRY, SYGVKD. CDR3 residues: CAISEFGGSEQYF. The DNA of the CDR3 is TGTGCCATCAGTGAGTTCGGGGGTAGCGAGCAGTACTTC.

This clone occurred once. The V gene is TRBV29-1, the J gene TRBJ1-2; 7 positions match TRBD1. The CDR3 loop spans 13 amino acids. Germline V gene data show CDR1 as SQVTM and CDR2 as ANQGSEA. J lost 4 bases, V lost 6 bases, and 8 bases had no gene match. The CDR3, as DNA: TGCAGCGTAAGGGACAGACAAAGCTATGGCTACACCTTC. Protein sequence: CSVRDRQSYGYTF. The full variable domain, in which reference TRBV29-1 and TRBJ1-2 provide the parts outside the CDR3, is SAVISQKPSRDICQRGTSLTIQCQVDSQVTMMFWYRQQPGQSLTLIATANQGSEATYESGFVIDKFPISRPNLTFSTLTVSNMSPEDSSIYLCSVRDRQSYGYTFGSGTRLTVV.

CDR3 protein: CASSRGTGRHLYEQYF. The CDR3 DNA reads as TGTGCCAGCTCCCGGGGGACAGGCCGTCATTTATACGAGCAGTACTTC. The chain recombines TRBV18 with TRBJ2-7, with 8 bases that match TRBD1. Looked up from germline, CDR1 is KGHSH and CDR2 is LQKENI. The junction had 14 bases not matched to a gene; V was cut back by 6 bases and J by 4 bases. The CDR3 loop spans 16 amino acids.

The rearrangement links TRBV7-2 to TRBJ2-5; D perhaps matches TRBD2 (6 bases). Germline lookup yields CDR1 SGHTA and CDR2 FQGNSA. This CDR3 comprises 14 residues. The germline V and J ends were trimmed by 1 base and 5 bases, with 11 bases remaining between them. This chain's CDR3 is CASSLGDSGETQYF. The CDR3 nucleotides are TGTGCCAGCAGCTTAGGGGACTCAGGGGAGACCCAGTACTTC.

The chain has TRBV2 and TRBJ2-1; D gene unclear. CDR1 SNHLY and CDR2 FYNNEI come from the germline V gene. The CDR3 totals 14 residues. Trimming left V 3 bases short and J 3 bases short, with 9 bases between. This CDR3 is CASSERSLYNEQFF. CDR3 coding DNA: TGTGCCAGCAGTGAGAGGTCCCTCTACAATGAGCAGTTCTTC.

This clone was seen ten or more times. The chain uses TRBV5-1 and TRBJ1-1; D may be TRBD1 (5 bases). V was clipped by 1 base and J by 4 bases, with 14 bases between them. The CDR3 contains 15 residues. Germline V gives CDR1 SGHRS, CDR2 YFSETQ. The CDR3 nucleotides are TGCGCCAGCAGCTTGTACGGGGGTTCTCCCACTGAAGCTTTCTTT. Amino acid sequence: CASSLYGGSPTEAFF.

This chain uses TRBV5-1 with TRBJ2-2; TRBD1 might be the D (6 bases). The CDR3 extends over 16 amino acids. V was cut by 0 bases and J by 4 bases, with 13 bases left in between. Germline CDR1 reads SGHRS; CDR2 reads YFSETQ. The CDR3 sequence: CASSLVGAGVTGELFF. CDR3 in DNA: TGCGCCAGCAGCTTGGTAGGGGCAGGGGTCACCGGGGAGCTGTTTTTT.

The chain joins TRBV3-1 (or the pseudogene TRBV3-2) to TRBJ2-3; D is ambiguous. The CDR3 length is 16 residues. Germline CDR1 is LGHDT and CDR2 is YNNKEL (reference sequence). Trimming cost V 1 base and J 6 bases, with 17 bases left between them. CDR3 in amino acids: CASSQAADSVPDTQYF. Written as DNA, the CDR3 is TGTGCCAGCAGCCAAGCGGCGGATTCGGTTCCCGATACGCAGTATTTT.

This clone was seen many times. This chain links TRBV5-5 with TRBJ1-4; D gene unclear. Trimming left V 1 base short and J 0 bases short, with 16 bases between. Germline V CDR1 and CDR2: SGHKS, YYEKEE (reference sequence). This CDR3 comprises 18 residues. The CDR3 loop is CASSLSMIQVATNEKLFF. CDR3 DNA sequence: TGTGCCAGCAGCTTGAGCATGATCCAGGTTGCAACTAATGAAAAACTGTTTTTT.

This clone has more than one count but fewer than ten. The chain has TRBV5-6 and TRBJ2-1; TRBD2 matches at 7 bases. V lost 4 bases to trimming and J lost 7 bases; unmatched junction nucleotides: 17. This CDR3 has 17 amino acids. Germline values: CDR1 SGHDT, CDR2 YYEEEE. CDR3 in amino acids: CASSPPGGMAGENEQFF. CDR3 DNA: TGTGCCAGCAGCCCCCCAGGAGGTATGGCGGGAGAAAATGAGCAGTTCTTC. Drawing the rest from reference TRBV5-6 and TRBJ2-1, the complete variable domain is DAGVTQSPTHLIKTRGQQVTLRCSPKSGHDTVSWYQQALGQGPQFIFQYYEEEERQRGNFPDRFSGHQFPNYSSELNVNALLLGDSALYLCASSPPGGMAGENEQFFGPGTRLTVL.

The table lists this clone with a count of one. V usage is TRBV19 and J usage is TRBJ2-7, with 8 positions matching TRBD1. Germline assignment: CDR1 LNHDA and CDR2 SQIVND (reference sequence). V dropped 5 bases and J dropped 2; count of bases not matched to a gene: 11. The CDR3 spans 16 residues. As DNA, the CDR3 is TGTGCCAGTAGTTCGCGGACAGGGAGCCTTACCTACGAGCAGTACTTC. Translation: CASSSRTGSLTYEQYF.

This chain uses TRBV7-2 with TRBJ2-3, with TRBD1 matching over 8 bases. Unmatched junction bases numbered 4, after V lost 5 bases and J lost 6 bases. CDR3 length: 13 residues. Looked up from germline, CDR1 is SGHTA and CDR2 is FQGNSA. In DNA, the CDR3 is TGTGCCAGCAGCAGCACAGGGGGGGATACGCAGTATTTT. It is translated as CASSSTGGDTQYF.

The chain employs TRBV11-2 and TRBJ1-4; TRBD1 matches 9 bases. The germline gives CDR1 SGHAT, CDR2 FQNNGV. The CDR3 is 14 residues long. Unmatched junction bases numbered 4, after V lost 5 bases and J lost 6 bases. CDR3 residues: CASSPGTGYEKLFF. DNA of the CDR3: TGTGCCAGCAGCCCCGGGACAGGGTATGAAAAACTGTTTTTT. The full variable domain, with the rest looked up from reference TRBV11-2 and TRBJ1-4, is EAGVAQSPRYKIIEKRQSVAFWCNPISGHATLYWYQQILGQGPKLLIQFQNNGVVDDSQLPKDRFSAERLKGVDSTLKIQPAKLEDSAVYLCASSPGTGYEKLFFGSGTQLSVL.

The J gene is TRBJ1-1, the V gene TRBV5-6; 7 bases line up with TRBD1. Germline V gene lookup returns CDR1 SGHDT and CDR2 YYEEEE. The CDR3 loop spans 15 amino acids. J gave up 0 bases and V 6 bases, and 8 bases lay outside the gene matches. CDR3 DNA sequence: TGTGCCAGCATGACCGGGACAGATTTGAACACTGAAGCTTTCTTT. Its protein is CASMTGTDLNTEAFF.

The chain recombines TRBV28 with TRBJ1-3, with D perhaps matching TRBD1 (6 bases). Germline-derived CDR1 and CDR2 are MDHEN and SYDVKM. Trimming took off 5 bases at V and 0 bases at J, with 17 bases between the two ends. There are 17 residues in the CDR3. The CDR3 DNA sequence: TGTGCCAGCAGTAGTAGTGTAGGACAGCTCTCTGGAAACACCATATATTTT. Residues: CASSSSVGQLSGNTIYF. The complete variable domain, with remaining parts taken from reference TRBV28 and TRBJ1-3, reads DVKVTQSSRYLVKRTGEKVFLECVQDMDHENMFWYRQDPGLGLRLIYFSYDVKMKEKGDIPEGYSVSREKKERFSLILESASTNQTSMYLCASSSSVGQLSGNTIYFGEGSWLTVV.